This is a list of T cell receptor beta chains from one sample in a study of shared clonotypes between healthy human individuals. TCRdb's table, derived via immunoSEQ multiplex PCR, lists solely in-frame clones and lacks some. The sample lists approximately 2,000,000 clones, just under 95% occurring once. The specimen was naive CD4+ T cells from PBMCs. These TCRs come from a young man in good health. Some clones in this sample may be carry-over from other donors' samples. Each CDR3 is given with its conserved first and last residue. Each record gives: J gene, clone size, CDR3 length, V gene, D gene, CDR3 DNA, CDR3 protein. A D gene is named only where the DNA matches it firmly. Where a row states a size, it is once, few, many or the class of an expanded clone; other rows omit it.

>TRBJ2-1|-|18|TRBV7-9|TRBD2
TGTGCCAGCAGCTCCAACACCGCTAGCGGGAGGAGGATTAATGAGCAGTTCTTC
CASSSNTASGRRINEQFF
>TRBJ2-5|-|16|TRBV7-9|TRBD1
TGTGCCAGCAGCACCCGGGACAGGGGCCGCCAAGAGACCCAGTACTTC
CASSTRDRGRQETQYF
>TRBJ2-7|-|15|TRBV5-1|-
TGCGCCAGCAGCTTGGCTGGGTCACCGGCCTACGAGCAGTACTTC
CASSLAGSPAYEQYF
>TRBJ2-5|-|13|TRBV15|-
TGTGCCACCAGCAACCTTGACTCCGACACCCAGTACTTC
CATSNLDSDTQYF
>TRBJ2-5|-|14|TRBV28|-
TGTGCCACCTTTAGTAGGGCGACCCAAGAGACCCAGTACTTC
CATFSRATQETQYF
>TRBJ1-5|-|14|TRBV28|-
TGTGCCAGCAGTTCCCTCGTTGGGGGTCAGCCCCAGCATTTT
CASSSLVGGQPQHF
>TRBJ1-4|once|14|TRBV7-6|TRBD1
TGTGCCAGCAGCTTGACAGGGAGGAATGAAAAACTGTTTTTT
CASSLTGRNEKLFF
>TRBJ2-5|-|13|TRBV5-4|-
TGTGCCAGCAGCTTGGGCCCCCAAGAGACCCAGTACTTC
CASSLGPQETQYF
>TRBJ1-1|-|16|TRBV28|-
TGTGCCAGCAGTTTACGGCCGGGGTCGGGGAACACTGAAGCTTTCTTT
CASSLRPGSGNTEAFF
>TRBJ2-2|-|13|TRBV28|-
TGTGCCAGCAGCCTCTGGGGGTCCGGGGAGCTGTTTTTT
CASSLWGSGELFF
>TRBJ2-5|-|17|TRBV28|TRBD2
TGTGCCAGCAGTTTAATTCGATTGCTAGCGGGAGCAGAGACCCAGTACTTC
CASSLIRLLAGAETQYF
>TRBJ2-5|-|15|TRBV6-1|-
TGTGCCAGCAGTGTAACTAGGAACCGACAAGAGACCCAGTACTTC
CASSVTRNRQETQYF
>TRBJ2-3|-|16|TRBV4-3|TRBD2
TGCGCCAGCAGCCAGGGGACTAGCGGGAGATCAGATACGCAGTATTTT
CASSQGTSGRSDTQYF
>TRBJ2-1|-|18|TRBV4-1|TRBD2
TGCGCCAGCAGCCAAGAAGGAACTAGCGGGGACTTCGACAATGAGCAGTTCTTC
CASSQEGTSGDFDNEQFF
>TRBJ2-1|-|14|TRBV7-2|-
TGTGCCAGCAGCTTAGCTCGTAGCGGAACTGAGCAGTTCTTC
CASSLARSGTEQFF
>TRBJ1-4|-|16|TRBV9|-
TGTGCCAGCAGCCAGACTCCCTATGCAACTAATGAAAAACTGTTTTTT
CASSQTPYATNEKLFF
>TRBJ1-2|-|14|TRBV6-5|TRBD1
TGTGCCAGCAGTTCCCCAACAGGGGTCTATGGCTACACCTTC
CASSSPTGVYGYTF
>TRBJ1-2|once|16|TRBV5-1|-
TGCGCCAGCAGCCCGATAGGTGCAGGGCGGTTATCCGGCTACACCTTC
CASSPIGAGRLSGYTF
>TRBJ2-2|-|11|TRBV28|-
TGTGCCAGCAGCCGCCTCCGGGAGCTGTTTTTT
CASSRLRELFF
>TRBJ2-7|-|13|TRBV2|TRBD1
TGTGCCAGCAGATGGGACAGGGAGACGGAGCAGTACTTC
CASRWDRETEQYF
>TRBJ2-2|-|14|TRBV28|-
TGTGCCAGCAGTGCTCTTGGGGGGACCGGGGAGCTGTTTTTT
CASSALGGTGELFF
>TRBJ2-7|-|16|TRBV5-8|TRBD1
TGTGCCAGCAGCTCAAGGACCCGGACAGGGGGATACGAGCAGTACTTC
CASSSRTRTGGYEQYF
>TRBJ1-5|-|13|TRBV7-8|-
TGTGCCAGCAGCTTAACCGATAATCAGCCCCAGCATTTT
CASSLTDNQPQHF